The 9 T cell receptor beta chains given below trace back to one sample, sequenced in a study of cytomegalovirus exposure and HLA in healthy donors. Researchers ran the PCR with 60 Vbeta and 13 Jbeta primers. Sequencing used immunoSEQ multiplex PCR; TCRdb keeps in-frame clones, though not all of them. The sample contains roughly 100,000 clones, 76% of which appear only once. The sample taken for sequencing was PBMCs. The receptors were sampled from a man in his forties in good health and CMV-seropositive.

This chain links TRBV7-2 with TRBJ1-3; no firm D call. Germline lookup yields CDR1 SGHTA and CDR2 FQGNSA. This CDR3 is built from 16 residues. Trimming took off 5 bases at V and 0 bases at J, with 14 bases between the two ends. CDR3 nucleotides: TGTGCCAGCAGCCTATACCAGGCAAACTCTGGAAACACCATATATTTT. Protein product: CASSLYQANSGNTIYF.

In its sample, this clone was seen a few times. The chain links TRBV19 to TRBJ1-4; unclear D gene. Trimming cost V 5 bases and J 8 bases, with 6 bases left between them. The CDR3 contains 11 residues. The V gene's germline CDR1 is LNHDA and CDR2 SQIVND (reference sequence). The DNA of the CDR3 is TGTGCCAGTAGTCTCTCGGAAAAACTGTTTTTT. Its protein product is CASSLSEKLFF.

The chain carries TRBV7-3 and TRBJ2-3; D not resolved. The V end was cut by 3 bases, the J end by 7 bases, with 8 bases between. CDR3 length: 12 residues. The germline V gene has CDR1 SGHTA and CDR2 FQGTGA. CDR3 nucleotide sequence: TGTGCCAGCAGCTTCCACGGTAATACGCAGTATTTT. Encoded protein: CASSFHGNTQYF.

This clone was observed a handful of times. V is TRBV6-6 and J is TRBJ1-5; D is ambiguous. Trimming took 7 bases from V and 4 from J, leaving 17 bases between them. Germline CDR1 is MNHNY and CDR2 is SVGAGI (reference sequence). The CDR3 totals 15 residues. The CDR3 DNA is TGTGCCAGCAAGCCGGGTCTTCCCTCAAATCAGCCCCAGCATTTT. Encoded protein: CASKPGLPSNQPQHF.

The chain carries TRBV7-3 and TRBJ2-3; 7 positions agree with TRBD1. The CDR3 is made up of 14 amino acids. Losses at the gene ends were 2 bases for V and 4 bases for J; bases not matched to a gene: 3. The germline V gene has CDR1 SGHTA and CDR2 FQGTGA. CDR3 sequence (DNA): TGTGCCAGCAGCTTACATCAGGGGGCAGATACGCAGTATTTT. Encoded protein: CASSLHQGADTQYF.

The V call is TRBV28, the J call TRBJ2-1; possibly TRBD2 for D (6 bases). Trimming pared 3 bases from V and 9 bases from J, leaving 6 bases between. This CDR3 contains 11 residues. In germline, CDR1 is MDHEN, CDR2 SYDVKM. CDR3 protein: CASSLGGEQFF. The CDR3 DNA reads TGTGCCAGCAGTTTGGGGGGTGAGCAGTTCTTC.

This clone was seen a few times. The CDR3 is CASSSTGGIFEQYF. The CDR3 nucleotides are TGTGCCAGCAGTTCTACAGGGGGAATTTTCGAGCAGTACTTC. The J gene is TRBJ2-7, the V gene TRBV27; 8 nucleotides align to TRBD1. The CDR3 sequence is 14 residues long. CDR1 MNHEY and CDR2 SMNVEV come from the germline V gene (reference sequence). Losses at the gene ends were 4 bases for V and 6 bases for J; bases not matched to a gene: 8.

The V call is TRBV28, the J call TRBJ1-5, with TRBD1 identical over 9 bases. Germline CDR1 and CDR2: MDHEN and SYDVKM. The length of the CDR3 is 18 residues. The ends lost 6 bases at V and 1 base at J; junction bases unmatched: 13. The CDR3 DNA follows: TGTGCCAGCAGCCCGACAGGGGGAAATATACGGAGCAATCAGCCCCAGCATTTT. Its protein is CASSPTGGNIRSNQPQHF.

The V and J genes are TRBV2 and TRBJ1-2, with 8 bases aligning to TRBD1. CDR3 length: 13 residues. Germline-derived CDR1 and CDR2 are SNHLY and FYNNEI. V gave up 11 bases and J gave up 8 bases; unmatched junction bases: 13. In DNA form, the CDR3 reads TGTGCCGTAGGACAGGGTGGGTCGAGCGGCTACACCTTC. Its translation: CAVGQGGSSGYTF.